This T cell receptor (beta chain) was captured by sequencing in a study of beta chain features in type 1 diabetes. Notes on the study in general: All four CD4+ subsets from Type 1 diabetes patients carried moderately but significantly shorter TCRB CDR3s.

Trimming shortened V by 6 bases and J by 1 base, and 10 bases separated the two germline ends. Germline lookup yields CDR1 WSHSY and CDR2 SAAADI. This CDR3 is 13 amino acids long. Purity of each sorted population was above 98%. This clone has more than one count but fewer than ten. What it binds is unknown. As every portion of the isolated RNA was reverse transcribed, the sequencing read expressed TCRB transcripts. Profiled with immunoSEQ multiplex PCR; TCRdb holds only in-frame clones, not every one. Among approximately 600,000 clones listed, around an eighth were seen once. The sample was naive CD4+ T cells from blood. V usage is TRBV10-2 and J usage is TRBJ2-7; unclear D gene. The sequence was obtained from a man aged 25 to 40 with type 1 diabetes. CDR3 DNA sequence: TGCGCCAGCAGAAGTACCTCTTCCTACGAGCAGTACTTC. Protein sequence: CASRSTSSYEQYF.